These 25 T cell receptor beta chains came from one sample sequenced in a study of tumor-infiltrating lymphocytes in localized non-small cell lung cancer. Clones were read by immunoSEQ multiplex PCR, and TCRdb kept only the in-frame ones, dropping some. The data contain some 2,500 clones, roughly 55% of them singletons. The sample was uninvolved lung tissue not adjacent to the tumor. All receptors come from a human donor with non-small cell lung cancer.

The chain uses TRBV25-1 and TRBJ2-3, with 10 bases that match TRBD2. This CDR3 contains 15 residues. Losses at the gene ends were 4 bases for V and 3 bases for J; bases not matched to a gene: 4. Germline V gives CDR1 MGHDK, CDR2 SYGVNS. The CDR3 loop reads CASSASGSMTDTQYF. The CDR3 nucleotides read TGTGCCAGCAGTGCTAGCGGGAGCATGACAGATACGCAGTATTTT.

The gene calls are TRBV7-2 and TRBJ1-5; no clear D gene. The CDR3 runs 13 residues. Germline V gives CDR1 SGHTA, CDR2 FQGNSA. Trimming left V 4 bases short and J 0 bases short, with 4 bases between. CDR3 sequence: CASSSYSNQPQHF. The CDR3 nucleotides are TGTGCCAGCAGCTCGTATAGCAATCAGCCCCAGCATTTT.

This clone was detected only a few times. The V call is TRBV27, the J call TRBJ2-1; possible D gene TRBD1, 7 bases. Germline V lookup: CDR1 MNHEY, CDR2 SMNVEV (reference sequence). The CDR3 loop spans 15 amino acids. Trimming cost V 2 bases and J 4 bases, with 12 bases left between them. The CDR3: CASSLMAGGYNEQFF. The CDR3 nucleotides read TGTGCCAGCAGTTTAATGGCAGGGGGGTACAATGAGCAGTTCTTC.

The chain's CDR3 is CSARLAGEFF. The CDR3 DNA sequence: TGCAGTGCTAGACTAGCGGGGGAGTTCTTC. The rearrangement uses TRBV20-1 and TRBJ2-1, with TRBD2 matching over 10 bases. V lost 2 bases and J lost 14; bases outside the gene matches: 0. Germline-derived CDR1 and CDR2 are DFQATT and SNEGSKA (reference sequence). There are 10 residues in the CDR3.

The rearrangement joins TRBV6-5 to TRBJ2-5; D may be TRBD1 or TRBD2 (6 bases each). V lost 4 bases and J lost 6, with 12 bases in between. The CDR3 totals 13 residues. Germline CDR1 and CDR2: MNHEY and SVGAGI. In DNA, the CDR3 is TGTGCCAGCAGTTCGTGGGGGGCGAAGACCCAGTACTTC. Amino acids: CASSSWGAKTQYF.

In its sample, this clone was seen a few times. The chain joins TRBV11-1 to TRBJ2-1; D call uncertain. This CDR3 is 14 amino acids long. V was cut by 5 bases and J by 5 bases, with 13 bases left in between. Looked up from germline, CDR1 is SGHAT and CDR2 is FQDESV (reference sequence). The CDR3 here is CASSPRLANNEQFF. As DNA, the CDR3 is TGTGCCAGCAGCCCCCGACTGGCAAACAATGAGCAGTTCTTC.

This clone was detected a few times. V is TRBV19 and J is TRBJ1-1; no clear D gene. Per germline, CDR1 LNHDA and CDR2 SQIVND (reference sequence). V lost 9 bases and J lost 6, with 23 bases in between. CDR3 length: 15 amino acids. The DNA for the CDR3 is TGTGCCAGCACCAATGAGAGACTATCGCTCTCTGAAGCTTTCTTT. It is translated as CASTNERLSLSEAFF.

The V and J genes are TRBV7-8 and TRBJ2-2; D may be TRBD2 (5 bases). This CDR3 is 15 amino acids long. Germline V gene data show CDR1 as SGHVS and CDR2 as FQNEAQ. Trimming stripped 0 bases from V and 4 bases from J, with 9 bases between. CDR3 coding DNA: TGTGCCAGCAGCTTAGCGGACGGAGGCACCGGGGAGCTGTTTTTT. Encoded protein: CASSLADGGTGELFF.

J is TRBJ1-1 and V is TRBV30; D not certain. CDR3 length equals 15 residues. V lost 3 bases to trimming and J lost 1 base, with 15 bases between them. CDR1 is GTSNPN and CDR2 is SVGIG in the germline V gene (reference sequence). This CDR3 is CAWRIALSGNTEAFF. CDR3 nucleotides: TGTGCCTGGAGGATAGCACTCTCAGGGAACACTGAAGCTTTCTTT. The full variable domain, its missing parts supplied by reference TRBV30 and TRBJ1-1, is SQTIHQWPATLVQPVGSPLSLECTVEGTSNPNLYWYRQAAGRGLQLLFYSVGIGQISSEVPQNLSASRPQDRQFILSSKKLLLSDSGFYLCAWRIALSGNTEAFFGQGTRLTVV.

The rearrangement uses TRBV7-8 and TRBJ1-1; D remains unclear. The CDR3 is 10 amino acids. The V and J ends lost 6 bases and 8 bases respectively, with 7 bases between them. CDR1 and CDR2 from the germline V gene are SGHVS and FQNEAQ. Here the CDR3 reads CASRRGEAFF. In DNA, the CDR3 is TGTGCCAGCAGGCGGGGAGAAGCTTTCTTT.

This clone was counted between two and nine times. The V call is TRBV28, the J call TRBJ1-2, with TRBD1 matching over 8 bases. The CDR3 consists of 15 residues. Trimming removed 8 bases from V and 4 bases from J; junction bases left unmatched: 12. The germline CDR1 and CDR2 sequences are MDHEN and SYDVKM. The CDR3 loop is CASRGGQGAPYGYTF. The CDR3, as DNA: TGTGCCAGCCGGGGGGGGCAGGGGGCTCCCTATGGCTACACCTTC.

The table lists this clone with a few counts. The CDR3 DNA reads as TGTGCCAGCAGCGTCCAGGGGGAGTCGTTCGAGCAGTACTTC. Amino acids: CASSVQGESFEQYF. The rearrangement links TRBV7-2 to TRBJ2-7; 7 bases match TRBD1. V was clipped by 5 bases and J by 6 bases; unmatched bases: 10. The germline V gene encodes CDR1 SGHTA and CDR2 FQGNSA. The CDR3 runs 14 residues.

In its sample, this clone ranks as large (0.1 to 1%). The chain combines TRBV2 with TRBJ1-1; D is unclear. There are 13 residues in the CDR3. V was trimmed by 7 bases and J by 1 base, leaving 10 bases between them. The germline V gene has CDR1 SNHLY and CDR2 FYNNEI. CDR3 in amino acids: CASMVAGNTEAFF. Written as DNA, the CDR3 is TGTGCCAGCATGGTGGCAGGGAACACTGAAGCTTTCTTT.

This chain links TRBV9 with TRBJ2-3; 7 bases line up with TRBD2. CDR3 length equals 14 residues. With V trimmed by 4 bases and J by 5 bases, 7 bases remained unmatched. CDR1 is SGDLS and CDR2 is YYNGEE in the germline V gene. CDR3: CASSRSSGLDTQYF. As DNA, the CDR3 is TGTGCCAGCAGCCGTTCTAGCGGTTTAGATACGCAGTATTTT.

The chain joins TRBV30 to TRBJ2-7; 8 positions match TRBD1. J lost 3 bases, V lost 3 bases, and 10 bases had no gene match. CDR3 length: 15 amino acids. Germline V lookup: CDR1 GTSNPN, CDR2 SVGIG (reference sequence). The CDR3 loop reads CAWSQTGDFDYEQYF. In DNA form, the CDR3 reads TGTGCCTGGAGCCAGACAGGGGATTTCGACTACGAGCAGTACTTC.

The chain recombines TRBV28 with TRBJ1-1; D not resolved. This CDR3 is built from 11 residues. Germline assignment: CDR1 MDHEN and CDR2 SYDVKM. V gave up 6 bases and J gave up 7 bases, with 9 bases separating them. CDR3 loop: CASRRKFEAFF. CDR3 nucleotides: TGTGCCAGCAGGAGGAAGTTTGAAGCTTTCTTT.

This clone was observed a handful of times. The V gene is TRBV19, the J gene TRBJ2-1, with a weak D call TRBD2 (5 bases). The CDR3 length is 14 residues. Trimming took off 5 bases at V and 1 base at J, with 9 bases between the two ends. Germline CDR1 is LNHDA and CDR2 is SQIVND (reference sequence). CDR3 sequence: CASSFSGSYNEQFF. The CDR3, as DNA: TGTGCCAGTAGTTTCAGCGGATCCTACAATGAGCAGTTCTTC.

This rearrangement joins TRBV6-6 to TRBJ1-2; D possibly corresponds to TRBD1 (6 bases). Germline CDR1 and CDR2: MNHNY and SVGAGI (reference sequence). The ends were cut back, 11 bases at V and 8 bases at J, with 18 bases in the middle. The CDR3 length is 12 residues. CDR3 sequence reads: CAATRAGEGYTF. The CDR3 region has the DNA TGTGCCGCTACACGGGCAGGGGAAGGCTACACCTTC.

The chain is built from TRBV7-2 and TRBJ2-2; D not resolved. V lost 0 bases to trimming and J lost 5 bases, with 7 bases between them. Germline V gene lookup returns CDR1 SGHTA and CDR2 FQGNSA. The CDR3 runs 14 residues. The CDR3 region has the DNA TGTGCCAGCAGCTTAGCCCGACTTACCGGGGAGCTGTTTTTT. It specifies CASSLARLTGELFF.

This clone showed up just a few times. At one boundary the junction diverges from the germline segment, which might be a read error. The rearrangement links TRBV29-1 to TRBJ1-1, with 7 bases aligning to TRBD1. This CDR3 has 11 amino acids. The germline gives CDR1 SQVTM, CDR2 ANQGSEA. The CDR3 DNA reads TGCAGCGTAGAAGACAGGGAAAAAGCTTTCTTT. The encoded protein is CSVEDREKAFF. Filled out from reference TRBV29-1 and TRBJ1-1, the complete variable domain reads SAVISQKPSRDICQRGTSLTIQCQVDSQVTMMFWYRQQPGQSLTLIATANQGSEATYESGFVIDKFPISRPNLTFSTLTVSNMSPEDSSIYLCSVEDREKAFFGQGTRLTVV.

V and J are TRBV7-3 and TRBJ2-3; D is possibly TRBD1 (5 bases). V lost 4 bases, J lost 3 bases, and 17 bases lay in between. Germline V gene lookup returns CDR1 SGHTA and CDR2 FQGTGA. The CDR3 extends over 16 amino acids. In DNA form, the CDR3 reads TGTGCCAGCAGCTCCACCCCAGGGTTGGGAACAGATACGCAGTATTTT. This sequence encodes CASSSTPGLGTDTQYF.

The chain links TRBV27 to TRBJ1-2, with D hard to call. Germline assignment: CDR1 MNHEY and CDR2 SMNVEV (reference sequence). The ends were cut back, 3 bases at V and 6 bases at J, with 11 bases in the middle. The CDR3 extends over 13 amino acids. CDR3 sequence reads: CASSLRRADGYTF. The CDR3 DNA is TGTGCCAGCAGTTTGAGAAGGGCCGATGGCTACACCTTC.

In its sample, this clone was seen once. This rearrangement joins TRBV29-1 to TRBJ2-3; D gene uncertain. The CDR3 covers 13 residues. V lost 3 bases, J lost 1 base, and 8 bases lay in between. CDR1 is SQVTM and CDR2 is ANQGSEA in the germline V gene. CDR3 sequence: CSVDRGGTDTQYF. CDR3 bases: TGCAGCGTTGACCGAGGAGGCACAGATACGCAGTATTTT.

This rearrangement joins TRBV6-4 to TRBJ2-1; D is ambiguous. Germline assignment: CDR1 MRHNA and CDR2 SNTAGT. V was clipped by 0 bases and J by 3 bases, with 9 bases between them. This CDR3 has 15 residues. The CDR3 DNA reads TGTGCCAGCAGTGACTCGGTGGGTAGCTACAATGAGCAGTTCTTC. It yields the protein CASSDSVGSYNEQFF.

The chain is built from TRBV7-2 and TRBJ1-5; unclear D gene. CDR3 length: 15 residues. In germline, CDR1 is SGHTA, CDR2 FQGNSA. The V and J ends lost 0 bases and 3 bases respectively, with 9 bases between them. The CDR3 DNA is TGTGCCAGCAGCTTAGCGTCACAGAACAATCAGCCCCAGCATTTT. Translating it yields CASSLASQNNQPQHF.